These 31 T cell receptor beta chains came from one sample sequenced in a study of blood T cells in healthy people across ages. Combining a sample-barcoded 5' primer with a J-beta primer mix, a second PCR ran for about 7 to 11 cycles. TCRdb itself ran the 5' RACE reads through MiXCR, one entry per CDR3 protein. The table shows about 800,000 distinct CDR3 sequences, with 58% occurring only once. Sequenced: blood. The source is a young man in good health.

CDR3 protein: CASSLNPVGGGEDGYTF. The CDR3 DNA reads TGTGCCAGCAGCTTGAATCCGGTCGGGGGCGGAGAAGATGGCTACACCTTC. This rearrangement joins TRBV7-2 to TRBJ1-2; a weak D match, TRBD1 (6 bases). The V end was cut by 3 bases, the J end by 6 bases, with 23 bases between. Germline V gene lookup returns CDR1 SGHTA and CDR2 FQGNSA. This CDR3 is built from 17 residues.

In this sample, this clonotype turned up a few times. This chain's CDR3 is CASSQGRENIQYF. CDR3 sequence (DNA): TGCGCCAGCAGCCAAGGCAGGGAAAACATTCAGTACTTC. The V and J genes are TRBV4-3 and TRBJ2-4; the D gene is possibly TRBD1 (5 bases). V lost 1 base and J 5 bases, leaving 6 bases between the germline ends. CDR1 and CDR2 (germline): LGHNA, YSLEER. The CDR3 runs to 13 residues.

The count of this clonotype is one. This sequence joins TRBV24-1 and TRBJ2-3; D is ambiguous. The CDR3 length is 14 residues. Trimming took 7 bases from V and 5 from J, leaving 15 bases between them. The germline V gene encodes CDR1 KGHDR and CDR2 SFDVKD. The CDR3 reads CATSDPSRLDTQYF. CDR3 DNA sequence: TGTGCCACCAGCGACCCGTCCCGACTAGATACGCAGTATTTT.

The chain couples TRBV7-2 to TRBJ2-5, with TRBD2 matching over 8 bases. This CDR3 contains 14 residues. CDR1 SGHTA and CDR2 FQGNSA come from the germline V gene. J was trimmed by 5 bases and V by 7 bases; bases with no gene match: 9. CDR3 bases: TGTGCCAGCACAATAGCGGGACCCCAGGAGACCCAGTACTTC. Translation: CASTIAGPQETQYF.

This clonotype was counted between two and nine times. This sequence joins TRBV29-1 and TRBJ2-5, with 7 bases aligning to TRBD2. Germline V gives CDR1 SQVTM, CDR2 ANQGSEA. The V segment lost 4 bases and the J segment 2 bases; nucleotides outside the gene matches: 4. This CDR3 spans 13 amino acids. The CDR3 reads CSVGGLTQETQYF. DNA of the CDR3: TGCAGCGTTGGGGGACTAACTCAAGAGACCCAGTACTTC.

This clonotype was counted only a few times. J is TRBJ2-3 and V is TRBV7-2, with D unclear. The CDR3 covers 13 residues. Trimming removed 3 bases at V and 8 bases at J, with 12 bases between. Looked up from germline, CDR1 is SGHTA and CDR2 is FQGNSA. The CDR3 region is CASSFSSSGTQYF. The CDR3, as DNA: TGTGCCAGCAGCTTCTCTTCCTCGGGTACGCAGTATTTT. Using reference TRBV7-2 and TRBJ2-3 for the parts outside the CDR3, the full variable domain is GAGVSQSPSNKVTEKGKDVELRCDPISGHTALYWYRQSLGQGLEFLIYFQGNSAPDKSGLPSDRFSAERTGGSVSTLTIQRTQQEDSAVYLCASSFSSSGTQYFGPGTRLTVL.

In nucleotides, the CDR3 is TGTGCCAGCAGCCAAGCAAGGACAGGGGGGAACTATGGCTACACCTTC. Translated, it gives CASSQARTGGNYGYTF. The chain has TRBV4-2 and TRBJ1-2, with 10 bases that match TRBD1. The CDR3 totals 16 residues. J gave up 2 bases and V 1 base, and 4 bases lay outside the gene matches. The germline V gene has CDR1 LGHNA and CDR2 YNFKEQ.

Only a few counts were recorded for this clonotype. This chain links TRBV20-1 with TRBJ2-7; no clear D gene. With 1 base removed from V and 4 bases from J, the gap between germline ends came to 8 bases. CDR1 is DFQATT, CDR2 SNEGSKA, per germline (reference sequence). This CDR3 is built from 12 residues. CDR3 protein: CSARAYDYEQYF. DNA of the CDR3: TGCAGTGCTAGAGCCTATGATTACGAGCAGTACTTC.

The rearrangement joins TRBV4-2 to TRBJ2-1; 12 positions match TRBD2. The germline V gene has CDR1 LGHNA and CDR2 YNFKEQ. The CDR3 extends over 16 amino acids. Trimming at V came to 1 base and at J to 6 bases, leaving 4 bases not matched to a gene. This chain's CDR3 is CASSQATSGGCNEQFF. The CDR3, as DNA: TGTGCCAGCAGCCAAGCGACTAGCGGGGGCTGCAATGAGCAGTTCTTC.

The rearrangement links TRBV4-3 to TRBJ1-4; D remains ambiguous. The CDR3 is made up of 13 amino acids. The germline CDR1 and CDR2 sequences are LGHNA and YSLEER. Trimming shortened V by 8 bases and J by 7 bases, and 14 bases separated the two germline ends. The CDR3 bases are TGCGCCAGCCGCCTTGCTGGAAGTGAAAAACTGTTTTTT. Residues: CASRLAGSEKLFF.

This clonotype was seen a few times. This chain connects TRBV28 to TRBJ2-5; 11 positions match TRBD2. Trimming at V came to 0 bases and at J to 1 base, leaving 1 base not matched to a gene. Per the germline V gene, CDR1 is MDHEN and CDR2 is SYDVKM. CDR3 length: 16 residues. The CDR3 coding sequence is TGTGCCAGCAGTTTATGGACTAGCGGGACCCAAGAGACCCAGTACTTC. Translation: CASSLWTSGTQETQYF.

This clonotype turned up a few times. The chain carries TRBV20-1 and TRBJ2-5; 9 bases align to TRBD1. CDR3 length: 15 amino acids. Germline assignment: CDR1 DFQATT and CDR2 SNEGSKA (reference sequence). Unmatched junction bases numbered 9, after V lost 2 bases and J lost 5 bases. For the CDR3, the DNA is TGCAGTGCTAGATCAGGGACAGGGTTGGTGGAGACCCAGTACTTC. This codes for CSARSGTGLVETQYF.

This clonotype was found a few times. V is TRBV15 and J is TRBJ2-3; 11 nucleotides agree with TRBD2. The J segment lost 2 bases and the V segment lost 3 bases, leaving 10 bases of the junction unmatched. CDR3 length: 18 residues. The germline V gene encodes CDR1 LNHNV and CDR2 YYDKDF (reference sequence). This CDR3 reads CATSRKRSSGGSTDTQYF. As DNA, the CDR3 is TGTGCCACCAGCAGGAAGAGGTCTAGCGGGGGGTCCACAGATACGCAGTATTTT.

The genes are TRBV2 and TRBJ1-2, with D tentatively TRBD1 (6 bases). The germline gives CDR1 SNHLY, CDR2 FYNNEI. The CDR3 spans 12 residues. The CDR3 protein is CARQGLLYGYTF. The CDR3 DNA reads TGTGCTCGGCAGGGGCTTCTCTATGGCTACACCTTC.

This clonotype has only a few counts. V and J are TRBV6-2 or TRBV6-3 and TRBJ2-7; D may match TRBD1 or TRBD2 (5 bases each). The germline V gene encodes CDR1 MNHEY and CDR2 SVGEGT. The CDR3 length is 14 residues. V lost 7 bases and J lost 9, with 22 bases in between. CDR3 in DNA: TGTGCCAGCAAGTCGGGGCAGTGGGATTTTGGGCAGTACTTC. Encoded protein: CASKSGQWDFGQYF.

The chain combines TRBV20-1 with TRBJ1-1; possible D gene TRBD1, 5 bases. This CDR3 spans 13 amino acids. V shed 5 bases and J shed 5 bases, with 15 bases lying between them. Germline V gene lookup returns CDR1 DFQATT and CDR2 SNEGSKA (reference sequence). CDR3 DNA: TGCAGTGCTCCAGGGCAGCTGGGGACTGAAGCTTTCTTT. Translation: CSAPGQLGTEAFF.

The chain recombines TRBV5-8 with TRBJ2-7; 7 positions agree with TRBD2. The germline V gene has CDR1 SGHTS and CDR2 YDEGEE. The CDR3 is 14 residues long. The V gene end was trimmed by 7 bases and the J gene end by 7 bases; junction bases not matched to a gene: 14. The CDR3 protein is CASPTGTTVTEQYF. CDR3 sequence (DNA): TGTGCCAGCCCCACCGGGACTACCGTAACAGAGCAGTACTTC.

This chain uses TRBV3-1 with TRBJ2-5; no clear D. V dropped 1 base and J dropped 11 bases, with 14 bases sitting between them. Germline assignment: CDR1 LGHDT and CDR2 YNNKEL (reference sequence). The CDR3 runs to 13 residues. Here the CDR3 reads CASSQGPRLGQYF. The CDR3 nucleotides are TGTGCCAGCAGCCAAGGACCCCGATTGGGGCAGTACTTC.

This CDR3 is CASSLAPGTVNNEQFF. CDR3 nucleotides: TGTGCCAGCAGCTTAGCGCCCGGGACAGTAAACAATGAGCAGTTCTTC. The genes are TRBV7-7 and TRBJ2-1; 7 nucleotides match TRBD1. The V and J ends lost 0 bases and 5 bases, in that order; junction bases with no gene match: 7. The germline V gene has CDR1 SSHAT and CDR2 FNYEAQ (reference sequence). CDR3 length equals 16 residues.

This chain joins TRBV7-2 and TRBJ1-1, with a tentative D call TRBD1 (5 bases). This CDR3 is 16 amino acids long. V dropped 5 bases and J dropped 4 bases, with 20 bases sitting between them. Germline CDR1 reads SGHTA; CDR2 reads FQGNSA. The DNA of the CDR3 is TGTGCCAGCAGCCAGACAGTCCCGTTTATCACCACTGAAGCTTTCTTT. It is translated as CASSQTVPFITTEAFF.

J is TRBJ2-7 and V is TRBV7-8, with a possible D match to TRBD2 (5 bases). Trimming took 0 bases from V and 2 from J, leaving 8 bases between them. The germline gives CDR1 SGHVS, CDR2 FQNEAQ. The CDR3 has 14 residues. CDR3 region: CASSLAGLTYEQYF. For the CDR3, the DNA is TGTGCCAGCAGCTTAGCCGGACTCACCTACGAGCAGTACTTC.

This clonotype came up a few times. V usage is TRBV28 and J usage is TRBJ2-1, with 9 bases lining up with TRBD2. Germline trimming cut 5 bases from V and 0 bases from J; bases unmatched to any gene: 2. CDR1 and CDR2 (germline): MDHEN, SYDVKM. The CDR3 is 15 amino acids. The CDR3 sequence: CASSLREGSYNEQFF. The CDR3 DNA is TGTGCCAGCAGTCTGCGGGAGGGCTCCTACAATGAGCAGTTCTTC.

This clonotype was picked up many times. The CDR3 DNA is TGTGCCAGCACCCTCCGGGAGACCCAGTACTTC. This encodes CASTLRETQYF. V and J are TRBV7-2 and TRBJ2-5; D is ambiguous. V lost 7 bases to trimming and J lost 5 bases, with 8 bases between them. This CDR3 is 11 amino acids long. Germline CDR1 SGHTA, CDR2 FQGNSA. Full variable domain (remainder filled in from reference TRBV7-2 and TRBJ2-5): GAGVSQSPSNKVTEKGKDVELRCDPISGHTALYWYRQSLGQGLEFLIYFQGNSAPDKSGLPSDRFSAERTGGSVSTLTIQRTQQEDSAVYLCASTLRETQYFGPGTRLLVL.

As concerns this clonotype: A read error may be the cause here, since a much bigger clone is one base away. The J gene is TRBJ2-5, the V gene TRBV24-1, with D unresolved. The end of the DNA is better explained by TRBJ2-1, so the J call may be wrong. Germline lookup yields CDR1 KGHDR and CDR2 SFDVKD. This CDR3 has 14 amino acids. The CDR3: CATSDSSVQETQFF. CDR3 sequence (DNA): TGTGCCACCAGTGATTCCTCCGTTCAAGAGACCCAGTTCTTC.

The genes are TRBV24-1 and TRBJ2-2; 12 bases are a match to TRBD1. CDR3 length: 14 residues. V lost 7 bases to trimming and J lost 4 bases; unmatched junction nucleotides: 0. CDR1 KGHDR and CDR2 SFDVKD come from the germline V gene. The CDR3 nucleotides read TGTGCCACCAGGGGACAGGGGGCCACCGGGGAGCTGTTTTTT. It yields the protein CATRGQGATGELFF.

There are a few counts of this clonotype. V usage is TRBV14 and J usage is TRBJ1-6; tentative D call: TRBD1 (6 bases). The germline V and J ends were trimmed by 3 bases and 7 bases, with 13 bases remaining between them. CDR1 SGHDN and CDR2 FVKESK come from the germline V gene. This CDR3 comprises 15 residues. CDR3 DNA sequence: TGTGCCAGCAGCCAGTTACAGGGTGTGAATTCACCCCTCCACTTT. Translation gives CASSQLQGVNSPLHF.

J is TRBJ2-5 and V is TRBV20-1; D may correspond to TRBD1 or TRBD2 (5 bases each). Germline V gene lookup returns CDR1 DFQATT and CDR2 SNEGSKA (reference sequence). The CDR3 spans 13 residues. The V gene lost 5 bases and the J gene lost 1 base, with 11 bases spanning the gap. The CDR3 DNA is TGCAGTGCTCCCCGTGGGACCCAAGAGACCCAGTACTTC. Translation: CSAPRGTQETQYF.

The V call is TRBV12-3 or TRBV12-4, the J call TRBJ2-7; D remains unclear. Deletions cut 2 bases from V and 5 bases from J, with 4 bases between. The CDR3 runs 11 residues. For the CDR3, the DNA is TGTGCCAGCAGTTTACAGAACGAGCAGTACTTC. Translation: CASSLQNEQYF.

The DNA of the CDR3 is TGCAGCGTTACAGAGTTCTATGGCTACACCTTC. Protein product: CSVTEFYGYTF. The chain recombines TRBV29-1 with TRBJ1-2, with unresolved D. Germline values: CDR1 SQVTM, CDR2 ANQGSEA. V was cut by 5 bases and J by 4 bases, with 8 bases left in between. CDR3 length: 11 amino acids.

The genes are TRBV6-5 and TRBJ2-5; maybe TRBD2 (6 bases). The CDR3 length is 16 residues. From germline, CDR1 is MNHEY and CDR2 SVGAGI. V was pared by 0 bases and J by 5 bases, with 16 bases between. CDR3 region: CASSYSTGVARETQYF. Here the CDR3 DNA reads TGTGCCAGCAGTTACTCGACGGGGGTAGCGAGGGAGACCCAGTACTTC.

This clonotype was counted between two and nine times. The rearrangement uses TRBV29-1 and TRBJ2-1, with a tentative D call TRBD2 (5 bases). Per germline, CDR1 SQVTM and CDR2 ANQGSEA. The CDR3 totals 13 residues. Trimming cost V 4 bases and J 13 bases, with 20 bases left between them. The CDR3 DNA is TGCAGCGTTGTAATCGGAGCTGGTAGACTACAGTTCTTC. This translates into CSVVIGAGRLQFF.